A single sample is the source of the 17 T cell receptor beta chains below, sequenced in a study of blood T cell repertoires in COVID-19. TCRdb's table, derived via immunoSEQ multiplex PCR, lists solely in-frame clones and lacks some. Here the sample spans nearly 350,000 clones, 85% to 90% being singletons. The sequencing sample was made of peripheral blood. The origin of the receptors is a woman aged 45 to 65 with COVID-19, enrolled during active disease.

This sequence joins TRBV5-8 and TRBJ2-1; 12 nucleotides align to TRBD2. The CDR3 extends over 18 amino acids. The germline V gene has CDR1 SGHTS and CDR2 YDEGEE. V was clipped by 1 base and J by 10 bases; unmatched bases: 15. CDR3 coding DNA: TGTGCCAGCAGCTTGCAGATACTACTAGCGGGAGGACTAGGCGAGCAGTTCTTC. This gives the protein CASSLQILLAGGLGEQFF.

V is TRBV6-1 and J is TRBJ1-6; the D is unclear. The CDR3 contains 12 residues. The V gene's germline CDR1 is MNHNS and CDR2 SASEGT. Trimming stripped 2 bases from V and 9 bases from J, with 5 bases between. This CDR3 reads CASSEQVSPLHF. The CDR3 DNA reads as TGTGCCAGCAGTGAACAGGTTTCACCCCTCCACTTT.

The rearrangement joins TRBV10-3 to TRBJ2-3; no reliable D call. Per the germline V gene, CDR1 is ENHRY and CDR2 is SYGVKD. CDR3 length: 15 amino acids. Trimming took 2 bases from V and 0 from J, leaving 9 bases between them. The CDR3 region is CAISEGQLSTDTQYF. CDR3 coding DNA: TGTGCCATCAGTGAGGGGCAGCTCAGCACAGATACGCAGTATTTT.

The rearrangement uses TRBV5-4 and TRBJ1-1, with 8 bases that match TRBD1. This CDR3 contains 14 residues. V lost 5 bases and J lost 1; bases outside the gene matches: 4. From germline, CDR1 is SGHNT and CDR2 YYREEE (reference sequence). CDR3 sequence (DNA): TGTGCCAGCAGTAGGACAGGGCCGAACACTGAAGCTTTCTTT. This codes for CASSRTGPNTEAFF.

This clone was detected once. This chain uses TRBV11-2 with TRBJ2-2, with D maybe TRBD2 (5 bases). There are 18 residues in the CDR3. The V gene's germline CDR1 is SGHAT and CDR2 FQNNGV. Trimming removed 7 bases from V and 1 base from J, with 22 bases in between. The CDR3 region has the DNA TGTGCCAGCATCGCCAGCAGAAGGATTAGCGAGAACACCGGGGAGCTGTTTTTT. Amino acid sequence: CASIASRRISENTGELFF.

The J gene is TRBJ2-3, the V gene TRBV7-9; the match to TRBD2 covers 12 bases. V gave up 5 bases and J gave up 4 bases; unmatched junction bases: 10. Germline CDR1 and CDR2: SEHNR and FQNEAQ (reference sequence). This CDR3 has 17 amino acids. The CDR3 loop is CASSRLRTSGISDTQYF. The DNA of the CDR3 is TGTGCCAGCAGCCGCCTGAGGACTAGCGGGATTTCAGATACGCAGTATTTT.

This clone was found a few times. This chain connects TRBV2 to TRBJ1-6; D is uncertain. The CDR3 is 15 amino acids. V was shortened by 6 bases and J by 0 bases, with 9 bases between the two germline ends. Germline-derived CDR1 and CDR2 are SNHLY and FYNNEI. The CDR3 nucleotides read TGTGCCAGCAGCAGGAGGAGCTCCTATAATTCACCCCTCCACTTT. Its protein product is CASSRRSSYNSPLHF.

V is TRBV15 and J is TRBJ1-2; 8 bases map to TRBD1. The germline CDR1 and CDR2 sequences are LNHNV and YYDKDF (reference sequence). The V segment lost 0 bases and the J segment 4 bases; nucleotides outside the gene matches: 4. The CDR3 contains 15 residues. The CDR3 nucleotides are TGTGCCACCAGCAGAGAGACAGGGGTGACCTATGGCTACACCTTC. It specifies CATSRETGVTYGYTF. The full variable domain, completed using reference TRBV15 and TRBJ1-2, is DAMVIQNPRYQVTQFGKPVTLSCSQTLNHNVMYWYQQKSSQAPKLLFHYYDKDFNNEADTPDNFQSRRPNTSFCFLDIRSPGLGDTAMYLCATSRETGVTYGYTFGSGTRLTVV.

This clone occurred a few times. The rearrangement joins TRBV5-1 to TRBJ2-7; 10 positions match TRBD1. Germline V gene lookup returns CDR1 SGHRS and CDR2 YFSETQ. V dropped 0 bases and J dropped 3; count of bases not matched to a gene: 3. The CDR3 consists of 15 residues. The CDR3, as DNA: TGCGCCAGCAGCTTGGGCGGGACAGGGGACTACGAGCAGTACTTC. It codes for CASSLGGTGDYEQYF. The full variable domain, its missing parts supplied by reference TRBV5-1 and TRBJ2-7, is KAGVTQTPRYLIKTRGQQVTLSCSPISGHRSVSWYQQTPGQGLQFLFEYFSETQRNKGNFPGRFSGRQFSNSRSEMNVSTLELGDSALYLCASSLGGTGDYEQYFGPGTRLTVT.

The chain is built from TRBV2 and TRBJ1-6; TRBD1 agrees at 7 bases. V lost 6 bases to trimming and J lost 0 bases; unmatched junction nucleotides: 8. CDR1 is SNHLY, CDR2 FYNNEI, per germline. CDR3 length equals 17 residues. The DNA of the CDR3 is TGTGCCAGCAGCCATGGGACAGCGAACTCCTATAATTCACCCCTCCACTTT. Translating gives CASSHGTANSYNSPLHF.

This rearrangement joins TRBV5-1 to TRBJ2-7; TRBD2 matches at 12 bases. CDR1 is SGHRS, CDR2 YFSETQ, per germline. V shed 1 base and J 6 bases; nucleotides not matched to a gene: 8. There are 16 residues in the CDR3. The CDR3 is CASSLPGTSGSFEQYF. CDR3 bases: TGCGCCAGCAGCTTGCCGGGGACTAGCGGGTCTTTCGAGCAGTACTTC.

The chain carries TRBV7-9 and TRBJ1-5, with D perhaps matching TRBD1 (5 bases). The CDR3 is made up of 14 amino acids. From germline, CDR1 is SEHNR and CDR2 FQNEAQ (reference sequence). Between the trimmed V and J ends, which lost 1 base and 5 bases, there was a span of 9 bases. This CDR3 is CASSLVAGDQPQHF. The DNA for the CDR3 is TGTGCCAGCAGCTTAGTCGCGGGGGATCAGCCCCAGCATTTT. The whole variable domain, remainder taken from reference TRBV7-9 and TRBJ1-5, is DTGVSQNPRHKITKRGQNVTFRCDPISEHNRLYWYRQTLGQGPEFLTYFQNEAQLEKSRLLSDRFSAERPKGSFSTLEIQRTEQGDSAMYLCASSLVAGDQPQHFGDGTRLSIL.

This chain joins TRBV19 and TRBJ1-6; possible D gene TRBD1, 5 bases. The V end was cut by 5 bases, the J end by 8 bases, with 22 bases between. Germline values: CDR1 LNHDA, CDR2 SQIVND (reference sequence). The CDR3 spans 17 residues. The CDR3: CASSQFVQTVSYSPLHF. CDR3 sequence (DNA): TGTGCCAGTAGTCAATTTGTGCAGACAGTTTCTTATTCACCCCTCCACTTT.

This clone came up a few times. V usage is TRBV25-1 and J usage is TRBJ1-1, with unresolved D. The CDR3 has 16 amino acids. V was pared by 1 base and J by 2 bases, with 14 bases between. Germline loops: CDR1 MGHDK, CDR2 SYGVNS. The CDR3 sequence: CASSESFWADNTEAFF. The CDR3 bases are TGTGCCAGCAGTGAATCATTTTGGGCCGATAACACTGAAGCTTTCTTT.

This clone is a singleton in its sample. V is TRBV19 and J is TRBJ1-1; D is ambiguous. The CDR3 contains 14 residues. Germline lookup yields CDR1 LNHDA and CDR2 SQIVND (reference sequence). The V and J ends lost 3 bases and 0 bases respectively, with 8 bases between them. Written as DNA, the CDR3 is TGTGCCAGTAGTATTTGGGCGATGAACACTGAAGCTTTCTTT. It codes for CASSIWAMNTEAFF.

The chain employs TRBV29-1 and TRBJ1-3; 8 nucleotides match TRBD1. CDR3 size: 16 residues. V lost 2 bases, J lost 2 bases, and 8 bases stayed unmatched. The germline V gene encodes CDR1 SQVTM and CDR2 ANQGSEA. The CDR3 reads CSVERRRTGTGNTIYF. Here the CDR3 DNA reads TGCAGCGTTGAAAGGCGACGGACAGGGACTGGAAACACCATATATTTT.

The chain is built from TRBV4-2 and TRBJ2-1; 10 nucleotides match TRBD2. With 4 bases clipped from V and 6 bases from J, the junction kept 6 bases outside the gene matches. This CDR3 is built from 15 residues. CDR1 and CDR2 from the germline V gene are LGHNA and YNFKEQ. For the CDR3, the DNA is TGTGCCAGCAGCCTAGAGGGACTAGCGCGCAATGAGCAGTTCTTC. It yields the protein CASSLEGLARNEQFF.